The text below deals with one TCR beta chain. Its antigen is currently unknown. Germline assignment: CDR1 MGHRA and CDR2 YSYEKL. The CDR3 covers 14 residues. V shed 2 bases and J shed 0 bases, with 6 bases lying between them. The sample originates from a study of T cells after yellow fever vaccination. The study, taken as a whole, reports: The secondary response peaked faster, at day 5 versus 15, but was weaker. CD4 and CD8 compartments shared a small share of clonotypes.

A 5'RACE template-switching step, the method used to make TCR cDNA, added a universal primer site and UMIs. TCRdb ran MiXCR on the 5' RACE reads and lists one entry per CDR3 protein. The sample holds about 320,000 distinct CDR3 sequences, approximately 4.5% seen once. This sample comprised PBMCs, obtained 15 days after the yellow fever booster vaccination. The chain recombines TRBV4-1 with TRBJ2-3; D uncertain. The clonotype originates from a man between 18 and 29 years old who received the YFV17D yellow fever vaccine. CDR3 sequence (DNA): TGCGCCAGCAGCCAACAAGAGAGCACAGATACGCAGTATTTT. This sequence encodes CASSQQESTDTQYF.